This TCR beta chain was sequenced during a study of T cell repertoires in cytomegalovirus infection (dated 2019 in TCRdb). General notes on the study: Alongside well-studied HLA-B-restricted epitopes, the peptide stimulations were aimed at recently identified HLA-C-restricted CMV epitopes, whose presentation resists viral immunomodulation. Donor HLA type was relevant to the analysis, because carriage of CMV infection together with the matching HLA type was indicated by public TCR beta signatures. Study-level results and caveats: The ex vivo response was dominated by HLA-C-restricted CMV-specific TCR beta clonotypes, which also provided the single most frequent clonotype in two of eight donors. In both this cohort and an independent cohort of some 380 donors, the cumulative frequency of public TCR beta family members distinguished carriers of CMV infection plus the relevant HLA type.

Clipping removes 7 bases from V and 5 bases from J, with 9 as the unmatched junction base count. Taken from cysteine to phenylalanine, the CDR3 has 15 residues. This entry keeps only the CDR3 DNA: 45 bases, framed from base 1. For CDR1 and CDR2, the germline V gene lists SNHLY and FYNNEI. Worth noting for this clonotype: Its antigen remains undetermined. Base qualities are missing; no much larger clone stands one base away.

The label giving this sample's treatment or condition can be read as: in vitro stimulation with specific CMV peptide epitopes to enrich CMV-specific T cells. This sample was sequenced with an Illumina HiSeq 1500. Using fastp at Q25 and MiXCR, TCRdb reprocessed the public reads and kept productive beta chains. Rows merge per CDR3 protein into single entries with the most common DNA and genes. The sample table shows around 900,000 distinct CDR3 sequences, and approximately 31% are seen once. The biggest ten clones account for roughly 13% of the sample. The chain links TRBV2 with TRBJ1-2; a stretch of 11 junction bases matches TRBD1. The source was cultured CD8+ T cells from PBMCs, collected from culture after CMV antigen stimulation. This clonotype was obtained from a human donor in good health (CMV status not recorded). Some clones in this sample may be carry-over from other donors' samples. The nucleotide sequence is given as TGTGCCAGCAATGACCCGGGACAGGGGGGATATGGCTACACCTTC. It encodes CASNDPGQGGYGYTF.